The 32 T cell receptor beta chains listed next were all sequenced from one sample in a study of blood T cell repertoires in COVID-19. Some clones are missing from TCRdb's copy, which holds only in-frame ones; the method was immunoSEQ multiplex PCR. The repertoire holds under 200,000 clones, under 90% seen once, with around 3.7% in the top ten. Sequenced input: PBMCs or T cells enriched from blood (not recorded which). The receptor source for this set is a woman aged 60 to 75 who had recovered from COVID-19.

The gene calls are TRBV7-2 and TRBJ2-3, with TRBD1 matching over 8 bases. V lost 5 bases and J lost 2; bases outside the gene matches: 15. The CDR3 is 18 amino acids. The germline gives CDR1 SGHTA, CDR2 FQGNSA. DNA for the CDR3: TGTGCCAGCAGCCCAGGAGCGCGACAGGGGTCCGTCACAGATACGCAGTATTTT. This codes for CASSPGARQGSVTDTQYF. Looking up the rest from reference TRBV7-2 and TRBJ2-3 gives the full variable domain: GAGVSQSPSNKVTEKGKDVELRCDPISGHTALYWYRQSLGQGLEFLIYFQGNSAPDKSGLPSDRFSAERTGGSVSTLTIQRTQQEDSAVYLCASSPGARQGSVTDTQYFGPGTRLTVL.

The V and J genes are TRBV2 and TRBJ2-3; D unresolved. The ends were cut back, 8 bases at V and 4 bases at J, with 7 bases in the middle. Germline loops: CDR1 SNHLY, CDR2 FYNNEI. CDR3 length: 11 amino acids. The CDR3 DNA sequence: TGTGCCAGCCTAACGTCAGATACGCAGTATTTT. This codes for CASLTSDTQYF. The full variable domain, rest sourced from reference TRBV2 and TRBJ2-3, is EPEVTQTPSHQVTQMGQEVILRCVPISNHLYFYWYRQILGQKVEFLVSFYNNEISEKSEIFDDQFSVERPDGSNFTLKIRSTKLEDSAMYFCASLTSDTQYFGPGTRLTVL.

The gene calls are TRBV2 and TRBJ2-5; maybe TRBD2 (6 bases). The CDR3 sequence is 14 residues long. Germline V gene lookup returns CDR1 SNHLY and CDR2 FYNNEI. Deletions cut 6 bases from V and 5 bases from J, with 16 bases between. The CDR3 spells CASRGTSLGETQYF. In DNA form, the CDR3 reads TGTGCCAGCAGGGGGACTTCTTTGGGGGAGACCCAGTACTTC. The full variable domain, with the rest looked up from reference TRBV2 and TRBJ2-5, is EPEVTQTPSHQVTQMGQEVILRCVPISNHLYFYWYRQILGQKVEFLVSFYNNEISEKSEIFDDQFSVERPDGSNFTLKIRSTKLEDSAMYFCASRGTSLGETQYFGPGTRLLVL.

This chain joins TRBV18 and TRBJ2-7, with unresolved D. Germline V gene data show CDR1 as KGHSH and CDR2 as LQKENI. V was shortened by 5 bases and J by 1 base, with 3 bases between the two germline ends. The CDR3 is 11 amino acids. Written as DNA, the CDR3 is TGTGCCAGCTCAGCGTCCTACGAGCAGTACTTC. It encodes CASSASYEQYF.

CDR3 amino acids: CASSRTGIGNQPQHF. As DNA, the CDR3 is TGTGCCAGCAGCCGGACAGGGATCGGCAATCAGCCCCAGCATTTT. The chain carries TRBV6-5 and TRBJ1-5; 8 bases are a match to TRBD1. From germline, CDR1 is MNHEY and CDR2 SVGAGI. The CDR3 sequence is 15 residues long. The junction had 6 bases not matched to a gene; V was cut back by 6 bases and J by 2 bases.

This chain links TRBV18 with TRBJ2-3; tentatively, D is TRBD1 (6 bases). The CDR3 is made up of 15 amino acids. Germline V gene data show CDR1 as KGHSH and CDR2 as LQKENI. Trimming removed 6 bases from V and 1 base from J, with 14 bases in between. Here the CDR3 reads CASSDQGPGTDTQYF. For the CDR3, the DNA is TGTGCCAGCTCTGATCAGGGGCCCGGCACAGATACGCAGTATTTT.

This clone was seen ten or more times. The chain employs TRBV19 and TRBJ2-2; the D gene is possibly TRBD1 (5 bases). Germline assignment: CDR1 LNHDA and CDR2 SQIVND (reference sequence). Deletions cut 6 bases from V and 0 bases from J, with 11 bases between. There are 15 residues in the CDR3. DNA for the CDR3: TGTGCCAGTAGATCTGGGGCTTCGAACACCGGGGAGCTGTTTTTT. This sequence encodes CASRSGASNTGELFF.

V is TRBV19 and J is TRBJ2-1; TRBD2 matches 9 bases. Trimming at V came to 7 bases and at J to 0 bases, leaving 10 bases not matched to a gene. The CDR3 sequence is 17 residues long. The germline gives CDR1 LNHDA, CDR2 SQIVND (reference sequence). The CDR3 region has the DNA TGTGCCAGTACCCTTAGCGGGGGAGTCCCCTCCTACAATGAGCAGTTCTTC. This translates into CASTLSGGVPSYNEQFF.

This clone was detected a few times. The chain has TRBV4-1 and TRBJ1-1, with D tentatively TRBD1 (5 bases). V was shortened by 0 bases and J by 6 bases, with 14 bases between the two germline ends. CDR1 is MGHRA and CDR2 is YSYEKL in the germline V gene. CDR3 length equals 15 residues. CDR3: CASSQDGGGLAEAFF. In DNA form, the CDR3 reads TGCGCCAGCAGCCAAGATGGGGGAGGCCTGGCTGAAGCTTTCTTT.

The rearrangement joins TRBV18 to TRBJ2-3, with TRBD2 identical over 12 bases. The J segment lost 6 bases and the V segment lost 3 bases, leaving 7 bases of the junction unmatched. The CDR3 runs to 16 residues. Germline CDR1 reads KGHSH; CDR2 reads LQKENI. The CDR3: CASSPPSGGGADTQYF. The DNA of the CDR3 is TGTGCCAGCTCACCTCCTAGCGGGGGGGGCGCGGATACGCAGTATTTT. Full variable domain (outside the CDR3, taken from reference TRBV18 and TRBJ2-3): NAGVMQNPRHLVRRRGQEARLRCSPMKGHSHVYWYRQLPEEGLKFMVYLQKENIIDESGMPKERFSAEFPKEGPSILRIQQVVRGDSAAYFCASSPPSGGGADTQYFGPGTRLTVL.

The V call is TRBV5-1, the J call TRBJ2-2; 7 bases are a match to TRBD2. CDR3 length: 14 residues. V dropped 4 bases and J dropped 5; count of bases not matched to a gene: 5. Germline CDR1 is SGHRS and CDR2 is YFSETQ. CDR3 region: CASSLYGGTGELFF. CDR3 DNA sequence: TGCGCCAGCAGCCTGTACGGGGGGACCGGGGAGCTGTTTTTT.

The V call is TRBV24-1, the J call TRBJ2-1, with 7 bases that match TRBD1. Germline V gene data show CDR1 as KGHDR and CDR2 as SFDVKD. V shed 4 bases, J shed 0 bases, and the junction held 8 bases outside the gene matches. The CDR3 length is 17 residues. The CDR3 nucleotides read TGTGCCACCAGTGACCGAACAGGGGTTCCCTCCTACAATGAGCAGTTCTTC. As protein: CATSDRTGVPSYNEQFF.

There are a few counts of this clone. The gene calls are TRBV3-1 (or the pseudogene TRBV3-2) and TRBJ2-3; 7 bases line up with TRBD2. The CDR3 length is 15 residues. Germline assignment: CDR1 LGHDT and CDR2 YNNKEL (reference sequence). The V and J ends lost 2 bases and 3 bases, in that order; junction bases with no gene match: 5. The DNA of the CDR3 is TGTGCCAGCAGCCAACCTTGGGGGGGGACAGATACGCAGTATTTT. As protein: CASSQPWGGTDTQYF.

V is TRBV6-5 and J is TRBJ2-7, with TRBD1 matching 11 bases. The V gene end was trimmed by 3 bases and the J gene end by 0 bases; junction bases not matched to a gene: 1. Germline values: CDR1 MNHEY, CDR2 SVGAGI. CDR3 length equals 15 residues. The CDR3 DNA sequence: TGTGCCAGCAGTTATGGGACAGGGGGCTCCTACGAGCAGTACTTC. It yields the protein CASSYGTGGSYEQYF.

V usage is TRBV29-1 and J usage is TRBJ1-5, with D maybe TRBD1 (6 bases). This CDR3 is built from 14 residues. Germline V gene data show CDR1 as SQVTM and CDR2 as ANQGSEA. V dropped 4 bases and J dropped 6 bases, with 16 bases sitting between them. CDR3 loop: CSVVIQGRGQPQHF. The CDR3 coding sequence is TGCAGCGTTGTAATACAGGGTAGGGGTCAGCCCCAGCATTTT.

The chain links TRBV5-6 to TRBJ2-1, with TRBD1 identical over 9 bases. CDR1 is SGHDT, CDR2 YYEEEE, per germline. Losses at the gene ends were 0 bases for V and 3 bases for J; bases not matched to a gene: 4. This CDR3 has 16 residues. CDR3: CASSLAGTGNYNEQFF. CDR3 sequence (DNA): TGTGCCAGCAGCTTGGCCGGGACAGGGAACTACAATGAGCAGTTCTTC. Full variable domain (missing parts from reference TRBV5-6 and TRBJ2-1): DAGVTQSPTHLIKTRGQQVTLRCSPKSGHDTVSWYQQALGQGPQFIFQYYEEEERQRGNFPDRFSGHQFPNYSSELNVNALLLGDSALYLCASSLAGTGNYNEQFFGPGTRLTVL.

V is TRBV7-9 and J is TRBJ2-7; maybe TRBD1 (5 bases). The CDR3 is made up of 14 amino acids. Between the trimmed V and J ends, which lost 2 bases and 2 bases, there was a span of 10 bases. The germline CDR1 and CDR2 sequences are SEHNR and FQNEAQ (reference sequence). The CDR3 loop reads CASSLKVRAYEQYF. DNA for the CDR3: TGTGCCAGCAGCTTAAAAGTCAGGGCCTACGAGCAGTACTTC.

The chain combines TRBV4-1 with TRBJ2-7; 9 bases agree with TRBD2. Germline V CDR1 and CDR2: MGHRA, YSYEKL. The CDR3 has 15 amino acids. V was clipped by 4 bases and J by 5 bases; unmatched bases: 9. CDR3 nucleotides: TGCGCCAGCAGCCGCAGTTTCGCGGGGGGGCACGAGCAGTACTTC. This sequence encodes CASSRSFAGGHEQYF.

The V call is TRBV30, the J call TRBJ1-3; D call uncertain. The CDR3 sequence is 13 residues long. Trimming stripped 8 bases from V and 5 bases from J, with 16 bases between. Germline lookup yields CDR1 GTSNPN and CDR2 SVGIG (reference sequence). As DNA, the CDR3 is TGTGCCGGTGACACCAACCCGAGAAACACCATATATTTT. Translated: CAGDTNPRNTIYF.

This chain links TRBV3-1 (or the pseudogene TRBV3-2) with TRBJ2-5, with a possible D match to TRBD1 (5 bases). The CDR3 totals 17 residues. Germline V gene lookup returns CDR1 LGHDT and CDR2 YNNKEL (reference sequence). V was clipped by 1 base and J by 2 bases, with 17 bases between them. The CDR3 DNA is TGTGCCAGCAGCCAAGGTGCTGGCAGGGTAACACAAGAGACCCAGTACTTC. Translated: CASSQGAGRVTQETQYF.

This sequence joins TRBV18 and TRBJ1-2, with D possibly matching TRBD1 (6 bases). Germline V gene lookup returns CDR1 KGHSH and CDR2 LQKENI. This CDR3 region has 15 residues. V was clipped by 3 bases and J by 8 bases, with 19 bases between them. The CDR3 reads CASSPSGQGLRGYTF. For the CDR3, the DNA is TGTGCCAGCTCACCCTCCGGGCAGGGGCTGCGGGGCTACACCTTC.

This sequence joins TRBV19 and TRBJ2-5; tentatively, D is TRBD1 (6 bases). V lost 5 bases, J lost 5 bases, and 15 bases lay in between. The CDR3 has 14 amino acids. CDR1 is LNHDA, CDR2 SQIVND, per germline (reference sequence). This CDR3 is CASSGGRGPETQYF. The CDR3 region has the DNA TGTGCCAGTAGTGGCGGCAGGGGTCCGGAGACCCAGTACTTC.

The rearrangement joins TRBV3-1 (or the pseudogene TRBV3-2) to TRBJ1-1; the match to TRBD1 covers 9 bases. The junction had 5 bases not matched to a gene; V was cut back by 4 bases and J by 5 bases. The germline CDR1 and CDR2 sequences are LGHDT and YNNKEL (reference sequence). The CDR3 contains 14 residues. CDR3 loop: CASSLPGQGTEAFF. The CDR3 nucleotides read TGTGCCAGCAGCCTTCCGGGACAGGGAACTGAAGCTTTCTTT.

This clone has a count of ten or more. This chain connects TRBV4-1 to TRBJ2-7; D call uncertain. The CDR3 is made up of 13 amino acids. The germline V gene has CDR1 MGHRA and CDR2 YSYEKL. Between the trimmed V and J ends, which lost 0 bases and 3 bases, there was a span of 6 bases. The CDR3 DNA is TGCGCCAGCAGCCAAGAAGAGTACTACGAGCAGTACTTC. This gives the protein CASSQEEYYEQYF.

The CDR3 nucleotides read TGTGCCAGTAGAGGAACCGGGACAGGGGAACAAAACACTGAAGCTTTCTTT. Its translation is CASRGTGTGEQNTEAFF. The V call is TRBV19, the J call TRBJ1-1; the match to TRBD1 covers 10 bases. Per the germline V gene, CDR1 is LNHDA and CDR2 is SQIVND (reference sequence). The length of the CDR3 is 17 residues. V lost 6 bases and J lost 2; bases outside the gene matches: 12.

The V and J genes are TRBV19 and TRBJ1-1; no clear D gene. Germline V gene lookup returns CDR1 LNHDA and CDR2 SQIVND (reference sequence). V was trimmed by 7 bases and J by 2 bases, leaving 5 bases between them. This CDR3 comprises 11 residues. The CDR3 DNA reads as TGTGCCAGTATTTCTAACACTGAAGCTTTCTTT. Translated: CASISNTEAFF.

This chain links TRBV7-9 with TRBJ1-2, with D possibly TRBD1 on 6 matching bases. V lost 1 base to trimming and J lost 3 bases, with 9 bases between them. In germline, CDR1 is SEHNR, CDR2 FQNEAQ (reference sequence). The CDR3 sequence is 14 residues long. Here the CDR3 DNA reads TGTGCCAGCAGCTTAGTGGCAGGGGACTATGGCTACACCTTC. It specifies CASSLVAGDYGYTF.

With respect to this clone: The sample holds other DNA sequences that translate to the same CDR3. The V gene is TRBV19, the J gene TRBJ1-1; D might be TRBD1 (6 bases). CDR1 is LNHDA and CDR2 is SQIVND in the germline V gene (reference sequence). The CDR3 covers 12 residues. Trimming removed 3 bases at V and 8 bases at J, with 10 bases between. CDR3 in amino acids: CASSMTGTEAFF. The DNA of the CDR3 is TGTGCCAGTAGTATGACCGGGACAGAAGCTTTCTTT.

The chain has TRBV4-2 and TRBJ1-4; D gene ambiguous. Germline assignment: CDR1 LGHNA and CDR2 YNFKEQ. Trimming removed 0 bases at V and 7 bases at J, with 15 bases between. The CDR3 length is 16 residues. The CDR3 sequence: CASSQDGEGVIEKLFF. DNA of the CDR3: TGTGCCAGCAGCCAAGATGGAGAGGGAGTTATTGAAAAACTGTTTTTT.

A few counts support this clone. V is TRBV6-4 and J is TRBJ2-1; 8 bases are shared with TRBD1. The CDR3 contains 15 residues. V shed 2 bases and J 6 bases; nucleotides not matched to a gene: 6. CDR1 and CDR2 from the germline V gene are MRHNA and SNTAGT. CDR3 in DNA: TGTGCCAGCAGTGACGGCGCAGGGGGCGGCAATGAGCAGTTCTTC. Encoded protein: CASSDGAGGGNEQFF.

CDR3 in DNA: TGTGCCAGCAGCTCCAGACTAGCTACCAGCAATGAGCAGTTCTTC. This gives the protein CASSSRLATSNEQFF. The chain joins TRBV12-1 to TRBJ2-1; TRBD2, the D gene given by the table, was not confirmed from the DNA. TRBV12-1 is assigned pseudogene status. The CDR3 spans 15 residues.

This clone came up a few times. The V and J genes are TRBV5-4 and TRBJ1-2; D possibly corresponds to TRBD1 (6 bases). The germline CDR1 and CDR2 sequences are SGHNT and YYREEE (reference sequence). The CDR3 totals 15 residues. Trimming removed 0 bases at V and 7 bases at J, with 16 bases between. The DNA of the CDR3 is TGTGCCAGCAGCTTGGAACAGGGCAAATTCCGTGGCTACACCTTC. Encoded protein: CASSLEQGKFRGYTF. The full variable domain, rest sourced from reference TRBV5-4 and TRBJ1-2, is ETGVTQSPTHLIKTRGQQVTLRCSSQSGHNTVSWYQQALGQGPQFIFQYYREEENGRGNFPPRFSGLQFPNYSSELNVNALELDDSALYLCASSLEQGKFRGYTFGSGTRLTVV.